The table lists the clone carrying this T cell receptor (beta chain) with a few counts. Its antigen is currently unknown. This sample is drawn from a study of OX40 agonist ivuxolimab in advanced cancers. Overall study: Patients assigned to dose escalation were diagnosed with hepatocellular carcinoma, melanoma, renal cell or head and neck cancer.

Notes on the study in general: Certain nonresponders additionally had low normalized T-cell clonal expansion. Compared with CD4+, CD8+ T cells on average had more expanded clones. No determination was made of the antigen specificity of the expanded peripheral T cells.

Produced via immunoSEQ multiplex PCR; TCRdb's table is partial and in-frame only. Among fewer than 85,000 clones listed, almost 90% were seen once. Trimming pared 9 bases from V and 2 bases from J, leaving 17 bases between. The germline CDR1 and CDR2 sequences are LNHDA and SQIVND (reference sequence). This CDR3 has 15 residues. The rearrangement uses TRBV19 and TRBJ1-5; D might be TRBD1 (5 bases). The sample was CD4+ or CD8+ T cells sorted from blood, taken in a trial of the OX40 agonist ivuxolimab. This receptor was taken from an adult with an advanced solid tumor such as melanoma, head and neck, liver or kidney cancer. The CDR3 DNA is TGTGCCAGCAGCAGAGACGGGACCGGCAATCAGCCCCAGCATTTT. Encoded protein: CASSRDGTGNQPQHF.